The rows below give T cell receptor beta chains drawn from one sample of a study of cytomegalovirus exposure and HLA in healthy donors. The protocol was immunoSEQ multiplex PCR, while the TCRdb copy is restricted to in-frame clones and leaves out a portion. Of over 150,000 clones in the sample, around four fifths were seen once. Sequenced input: PBMCs. These receptors were obtained from a woman aged 18-29 years in good health and CMV-seronegative. Each CDR3 is given with its conserved first and last residue. A D gene is named only where the DNA matches it firmly. A row's size may be missing; if present it is once, few, many or a size class.

TRBD2 | . | TRBJ2-3 | TRBV14 | TGTGCCAGCAGCCAACCGCCGACTCATAGCGGGAGGCCAGATACGCAGTATTTT | CASSQPPTHSGRPDTQYF
. | . | TRBJ2-7 | TRBV5-1 | TGCGCCAGCAGCTGGACGGGGGGCGGGTCGTACGAGCAGTACTTC | CASSWTGGGSYEQYF
TRBD1 | . | TRBJ1-5 | TRBV19 | TGTGCCAGTAGTATAGGCGACAGGGTACAGCCCCAGCATTTT | CASSIGDRVQPQHF
TRBD1 | . | TRBJ2-7 | TRBV19 | TGTGCCAGTAGTAAGCGGACAGGGGTCGCCTACGAGCAGTACTTC | CASSKRTGVAYEQYF
TRBD1 | . | TRBJ1-2 | TRBV11-2 | TGTGCCAGCAGAGGGGACAGGGGGCTTGGCTACACCTTC | CASRGDRGLGYTF
. | . | TRBJ2-3 | TRBV29-1 | TGCAGCGTTGATCCTACGGTCACAGATACGCAGTATTTT | CSVDPTVTDTQYF
. | once | TRBJ2-7 | TRBV6-1 | TGTGCCAGCAGTGACAGTTTTTCCCACGAGCAGTACTTC | CASSDSFSHEQYF
TRBD1 | . | TRBJ1-2 | TRBV6-5 | TGTGCCAGCAGACCCGGCGGGACAGCACTTTATGGCTACACCTTC | CASRPGGTALYGYTF
TRBD1 | few | TRBJ1-3 | TRBV7-6 | TGTGCCAGCAGCTGGCGACAGGGGTCTGGAAACACCATATATTTT | CASSWRQGSGNTIYF
TRBD1 | once | TRBJ2-5 | TRBV15 | TGTGCCACCAGCAGGCCTGGACAGGGGGAGACCCAGTACTTC | CATSRPGQGETQYF
TRBD2 | . | TRBJ2-1 | TRBV5-1 | TGCGCCAGCAGCCAGGGGACTAGCGGAATAGGTGAGCAGTTCTTC | CASSQGTSGIGEQFF
TRBD2 | few | TRBJ2-1 | TRBV28 | TGTGCCATCAGAGCGGGGCGGTTCGGTGAGCAGTTCTTC | CAIRAGRFGEQFF
. | . | TRBJ1-1 | TRBV5-1 | TGCGCCAGCGCACTCAGGGAAAACACTGAAGCTTTCTTT | CASALRENTEAFF
. | . | TRBJ2-7 | TRBV30 | TGTGCCTGGAGTGTTTCGCCACAGGGCGAGCAGTACTTC | CAWSVSPQGEQYF
TRBD2 | . | TRBJ2-7 | TRBV7-2 | TGTGCCAGCAGCTTAAGAGGTGGGGAGGGAAAGTACGAGCAGTACTTC | CASSLRGGEGKYEQYF
. | few | TRBJ2-1 | TRBV20-1 | TGCAGTGCTAGACCCTTTTATTGGCAGTTCTTC | CSARPFYWQFF
. | . | TRBJ2-1 | TRBV11-2 | TGTGCCAGCAGCTTAGTTAAGAGGACAAACAATGAGCAGTTCTTC | CASSLVKRTNNEQFF
TRBD1 | . | TRBJ2-1 | TRBV9 | TGTGCCAGCAGCGACACAGGGGTTACCTACAATGAGCAGTTCTTC | CASSDTGVTYNEQFF
TRBD1 | once | TRBJ1-6 | TRBV2 | TGTGCCGGCCGGGACAGGGCATCCTATAATTCACCCCTCCACTTT | CAGRDRASYNSPLHF
. | . | TRBJ1-5 | TRBV21-1 | TGTGCCAGCAGCAAGTCCGGGATCCAGCCCCAGCATTTT | CASSKSGIQPQHF
. | . | TRBJ1-1 | TRBV19 | TGTGCCAGTAGTATAGGCGGGAAAATGAACACTGAAGCTTTCTTT | CASSIGGKMNTEAFF
. | . | TRBJ2-2 | TRBV6-1 | TGTGCCAGCAGGCCGGGACTTAGGGGTGTCGGGGAGCTGTTTTTT | CASRPGLRGVGELFF
. | . | TRBJ1-2 | TRBV6-6 | TGTGCCAGCAGCATACAGGGAAGCAGGGGTTATCATGGCTACACCTTC | CASSIQGSRGYHGYTF
. | . | TRBJ2-7 | TRBV30 | TGTGCCTGGAACCGGGACTCAATCTCCTACGAGCAGTACTTC | CAWNRDSISYEQYF
TRBD1 | . | TRBJ1-1 | TRBV5-1 | TGCGCCAGCAGCTTGGAAGGCAGGGGGACTGAAGCTTTCTTT | CASSLEGRGTEAFF
. | . | TRBJ2-3 | TRBV28 | TGTGCCAGCAGTTCCCTAGGGACTCCTTGGACAGATACGCAGTATTTT | CASSSLGTPWTDTQYF
TRBD1 | . | TRBJ2-7 | TRBV27 | TGTGCCAACCCCCGGGACAGAGTCTCCTACGAGCAGTACTTC | CANPRDRVSYEQYF
TRBD1 | . | TRBJ2-1 | TRBV4-1 | TGCGCCAGCAGCCAAGTACAGGGGTTCAATGAGCAGTTCTTC | CASSQVQGFNEQFF
. | . | TRBJ2-1 | TRBV9 | TGTGCCAGCAGCGTAGAGGGCGGGCAGTACAATGAGCAGTTCTTC | CASSVEGGQYNEQFF
. | . | TRBJ1-2 | TRBV15 | TGTGCCACCAGCAGAGATAGCGCAGAATACTATGGCTACACCTTC | CATSRDSAEYYGYTF
TRBD2 | . | TRBJ2-3 | TRBV6-1 | TGTGCCAGCAGTGAAATCGCGGGAGGGCCAGATACGCAGTATTTT | CASSEIAGGPDTQYF
. | . | TRBJ1-2 | TRBV19 | TGTGCCAGTAGTATTGAAGCAGGGGATAACTATGGCTACACCTTC | CASSIEAGDNYGYTF
. | . | TRBJ1-5 | TRBV19 | TGTGCTTCATCCTATAGGGGCAGGGTAAATCAGCCCCAGCATTTT | CASSYRGRVNQPQHF
TRBD2 | . | TRBJ2-1 | TRBV2 | TGTGCCAGCAGTGTTGGGACTAGCGGGGGTTATGAGCAGTTCTTC | CASSVGTSGGYEQFF
TRBD1 | . | TRBJ2-1 | TRBV28 | TGTGCCAGCAGCCTGGACAGGGGGCCTCAGAGCTCCTACAATGAGCAGTTCTTC | CASSLDRGPQSSYNEQFF
. | . | TRBJ1-1 | TRBV5-1 | TGCGCCAGCAGTCTCATACAGGGTCCCACTGAAGCTTTCTTT | CASSLIQGPTEAFF
TRBD1 | . | TRBJ1-6 | TRBV25-1 | TGTGCCAGCAGTGATCACCTAGGGACAGGGAATTCACCCCTCCACTTT | CASSDHLGTGNSPLHF
TRBD2 | . | TRBJ2-7 | TRBV5-1 | TGCGCCAGCAGCCTGGGGACTAGAACCTACGAGCAGTACTTC | CASSLGTRTYEQYF
. | . | TRBJ2-7 | TRBV6-5 | TGTGCCAGCAGTTCAAATGCAGGCTACGAGCAGTACTTC | CASSSNAGYEQYF
. | . | TRBJ2-2 | TRBV4-1 | TGCGCCAGCAGCCTTCATGGGGAGCTGTTTTTT | CASSLHGELFF
. | . | TRBJ2-5 | TRBV7-9 | TGTGCCAGCAGCCACCCCGACAGGCAAGAGACCCAGTACTTC | CASSHPDRQETQYF
. | . | TRBJ2-2 | TRBV28 | TGTGCCAGCAGTCCGCCTTATGGCAGGGGCAGTTACACCGGGGAGCTGTTTTTT | CASSPPYGRGSYTGELFF
TRBD1 | . | TRBJ1-2 | TRBV19 | TGTGCCAGTAGTATATCGACAGGGAACTATGGCTACACCTTC | CASSISTGNYGYTF
. | . | TRBJ1-1 | TRBV5-1 | TGCGCCAGCAGCTTGGTGGAGGGAGGGGAAGCTTTCTTT | CASSLVEGGEAFF